Given below is one T cell receptor beta chain in context. Single viable CD3+CD4+CD8-CD45RO+ cells were sorted as the memory CD4+ T cells. Serum IgG to CMV pp150, pp28, p38 and p52 defined serostatus. Total CD4+ T cells were enriched by CD4 positive selection. Original methodology: Out-of-frame sequences were removed, leaving about 2,300,000 distinct TCRbeta sequences. The table came from immunoSEQ multiplex PCR; TCRdb's copy has only in-frame clones and leaves some out. Clonal size and the V and J genes are those of that table, whereas D and trimming came from the DNA. The sample yields about 48,000 clones, around 80% seen once. This sample was taken from a study of memory CD4+ T cells and cytomegalovirus serostatus. Overall study: This sample comes from healthy Belgian adults, several CMV seropositive, some 22 seronegative.

The ends were cut back, 4 bases at V and 1 base at J, with 10 bases in the middle. CDR1 and CDR2 from the germline V gene are SGHTS and YDEGEE. This CDR3 has 14 residues. The sample was memory CD4+ T cells from blood. The receptor was isolated from an adult in good health and CMV-seronegative. The chain has TRBV5-8 and TRBJ2-3; D call uncertain. This CDR3 is CASSLSQGTDTQYF. The CDR3 DNA is TGTGCCAGCAGCCTCAGCCAGGGCACAGATACGCAGTATTTT.